The 27 T cell receptor beta chains below were found in one sample sequenced in a study of T-cell reconstitution after alpha-beta-depleted transplantation in children. For TCRbeta, the library was prepared with unique molecular identifiers. TCRdb re-called the PCR reads through MiXCR, storing one row per CDR3 protein. The table lists 220,000 or so distinct CDR3 sequences, 6.5% to 9% of them singletons, with 6.3% in the top ten. Sequencing used PBMCs, mostly from graft donor cells, obtained 180 days after TCRalphabeta/CD19-depleted stem cell transplant. The receptors derive from a male patient younger than 18 who had a stem cell transplant for acute lymphoblastic leukemia, so the T cells may come from the graft donor.

This clonotype was seen at least ten times. The rearrangement uses TRBV11-2 and TRBJ1-2; no definite D call. The V end was cut by 4 bases, the J end by 8 bases, with 8 bases between. The CDR3 covers 11 residues. Germline CDR1 SGHAT, CDR2 FQNNGV. CDR3 DNA: TGTGCCAGCAGCTCACCACCGGGCTACACCTTC. Encoded protein: CASSSPPGYTF.

In its sample, this clonotype was seen many times. V is TRBV7-9 and J is TRBJ2-5, with D perhaps being TRBD1 or TRBD2 (5 bases each). V shed 5 bases and J shed 4 bases, with 14 bases lying between them. CDR1 and CDR2 from the germline V gene are SEHNR and FQNEAQ (reference sequence). The CDR3 length is 14 residues. CDR3 nucleotide sequence: TGTGCCAGCAGCCTCGGGACGTCCAGAGAGACCCAGTACTTC. Its protein is CASSLGTSRETQYF.

This clonotype was observed many times. The rearrangement uses TRBV20-1 and TRBJ2-7; D tentatively fits TRBD1 or TRBD2 (5 bases each). V was cut by 3 bases and J by 5 bases, with 17 bases left in between. Germline-derived CDR1 and CDR2 are DFQATT and SNEGSKA (reference sequence). The CDR3 is 14 residues long. The CDR3 DNA is TGCAGTGCTAGCTGGCTGGGGACGGAAAACGAGCAGTACTTC. Translating it yields CSASWLGTENEQYF.

This clonotype was found many times. The CDR3 loop reads CSANSGRAGNEQFF. The CDR3 DNA sequence: TGCAGTGCCAATAGCGGGAGGGCCGGGAATGAGCAGTTCTTC. The chain carries TRBV20-1 and TRBJ2-1, with 11 nucleotides matching TRBD2. The CDR3 extends over 14 amino acids. With V trimmed by 6 bases and J by 7 bases, 8 bases remained unmatched. In germline, CDR1 is DFQATT, CDR2 SNEGSKA (reference sequence).

In this sample, this clonotype turned up a few times. The CDR3 DNA is TGCGCCAGCAGTCAGCCCAGGGAGGAAGCTTTCTTT. It encodes CASSQPREEAFF. The V gene is TRBV23-1, the J gene TRBJ1-1; D might be TRBD1 (5 bases). TRBV23-1 is an ORF, and what it does is uncertain. The CDR3 contains 12 residues. V was trimmed by 3 bases and J by 8 bases, leaving 10 bases between them.

This clonotype was seen repeatedly, ten times or more. V is TRBV28 and J is TRBJ2-7; TRBD1 is a possible D gene (6 bases). V was trimmed by 2 bases and J by 3 bases, leaving 11 bases between them. Per germline, CDR1 MDHEN and CDR2 SYDVKM. The CDR3 runs 14 residues. The CDR3 coding sequence is TGTGCCAGCAGTTTACCCCCAGGGGTCTACGAGCAGTACTTC. It yields the protein CASSLPPGVYEQYF.

This clonotype was recorded at least ten times. The gene calls are TRBV11-2 and TRBJ1-5; D is perhaps TRBD1 (6 bases). The V and J ends lost 5 bases and 6 bases respectively, with 11 bases between them. Germline CDR1 reads SGHAT; CDR2 reads FQNNGV. The CDR3 is made up of 13 amino acids. CDR3 in DNA: TGTGCCAGCAGCCTGGGGGCAGTTCAGCCCCAGCATTTT. Protein sequence: CASSLGAVQPQHF.

This clonotype was picked up many times. The chain is built from TRBV25-1 and TRBJ2-1; D may be TRBD2 (5 bases). CDR1 MGHDK and CDR2 SYGVNS come from the germline V gene. With 4 bases removed from V and 5 bases from J, the gap between germline ends came to 12 bases. The CDR3 has 14 amino acids. The CDR3 reads CASSGVRGHNEQFF. CDR3 sequence (DNA): TGTGCCAGCAGTGGGGTTCGGGGTCACAATGAGCAGTTCTTC. Looking up the rest from reference TRBV25-1 and TRBJ2-1 gives the full variable domain: EADIYQTPRYLVIGTGKKITLECSQTMGHDKMYWYQQDPGMELHLIHYSYGVNSTEKGDLSSESTVSRIRTEHFPLTLESARPSHTSQYLCASSGVRGHNEQFFGPGTRLTVL.

The table lists this clonotype with many counts. The chain joins TRBV9 to TRBJ2-2; a weak D match, TRBD1 (6 bases). Germline V gene data show CDR1 as SGDLS and CDR2 as YYNGEE. The germline V and J ends were trimmed by 2 bases and 5 bases, with 7 bases remaining between them. The CDR3 is 13 residues long. The CDR3 nucleotides read TGTGCCAGCAGCGTCAGGGGTACCGGGGAGCTGTTTTTT. This translates into CASSVRGTGELFF.

At least ten counts were recorded for this clonotype. The chain carries TRBV9 and TRBJ2-2; TRBD2 aligns across 13 bases. CDR1 SGDLS and CDR2 YYNGEE come from the germline V gene. V lost 4 bases, J lost 4 bases, and 13 bases stayed unmatched. The CDR3 extends over 19 amino acids. This CDR3 reads CASSLGLAGLRVGTGELFF. CDR3 coding DNA: TGTGCCAGCAGCCTGGGACTAGCGGGACTCAGAGTTGGCACCGGGGAGCTGTTTTTT.

The table lists this clonotype with many counts. It may be a read error: a sequence one base away is much more abundant. The V gene is TRBV10-3, the J gene TRBJ2-7; a possible D gene is TRBD2 (5 bases). Germline assignment: CDR1 ENHRY and CDR2 SYGVKD. The V end was cut by 4 bases, the J end by 0 bases, with 10 bases between. This CDR3 region has 14 residues. The CDR3 is CAISVSGCSYEQYF. DNA of the CDR3: TGTGCCATCAGTGTCTCGGGGTGCTCCTACGAGCAGTACTTC.

This clonotype was counted many times. This chain connects TRBV12-3 or TRBV12-4 to TRBJ1-3; D gene ambiguous. The CDR3 contains 15 residues. Deletions cut 3 bases from V and 0 bases from J, with 9 bases between. The CDR3 DNA reads as TGTGCCAGCAGTTTTGGGAGACCCTCTGGAAACACCATATATTTT. This gives the protein CASSFGRPSGNTIYF.

The genes are TRBV18 and TRBJ2-1, with TRBD1 as a possible D gene (9 bases). Germline CDR1 and CDR2: KGHSH and LQKENI. Trimming cost V 2 bases and J 6 bases, with 26 bases left between them. The CDR3 has 19 amino acids. This CDR3 reads CASSPNRGRISGALNEQFF. CDR3 nucleotides: TGTGCCAGCTCACCAAACAGGGGGCGGATTAGCGGGGCACTCAATGAGCAGTTCTTC.

The table lists this clonotype with many counts. This chain joins TRBV6-1 and TRBJ2-2, with 9 bases identical to TRBD1. V was pared by 9 bases and J by 4 bases, with 9 bases of the junction left unmatched. The CDR3 is 15 residues long. CDR1 MNHNS and CDR2 SASEGT come from the germline V gene. The CDR3 coding sequence is TGTGCCAGTGGCCCACAGGGGGCTATCACCGGGGAGCTGTTTTTT. Protein: CASGPQGAITGELFF.

The sample holds many counts of this clonotype. The chain uses TRBV29-1 and TRBJ1-1; no firm D call. In germline, CDR1 is SQVTM, CDR2 ANQGSEA. This CDR3 has 11 residues. V lost 7 bases, J lost 8 bases, and 14 bases lay in between. The CDR3 loop is CSASRGGEAFF. DNA for the CDR3: TGCAGCGCTTCACGCGGCGGAGAAGCTTTCTTT.

As regards this clonotype: A clone one base away is much larger, so this may be a read error. The chain employs TRBV12-3 or TRBV12-4 and TRBJ1-3; a possible D gene is TRBD1 (6 bases). The CDR3 is 16 residues long. The CDR3 loop is CASSSHRVDLGNTKYF. The CDR3 DNA sequence: TGTGCCAGCAGTTCTCACAGGGTGGATCTTGGAAACACCAAATATTTT.

This clonotype has ten or more counts. This sequence joins TRBV28 and TRBJ1-2, with 8 bases lining up with TRBD1. V dropped 4 bases and J dropped 4; count of bases not matched to a gene: 11. The CDR3 covers 16 residues. Germline-derived CDR1 and CDR2 are MDHEN and SYDVKM. CDR3 loop: CASSSYADRDSYGYTF. CDR3 sequence (DNA): TGTGCCAGCAGTTCCTACGCGGACAGGGACTCCTATGGCTACACCTTC.

At least ten counts were recorded for this clonotype. This chain links TRBV24-1 with TRBJ2-2; D unclear. V lost 0 bases to trimming and J lost 4 bases, with 11 bases between them. Germline lookup yields CDR1 KGHDR and CDR2 SFDVKD. This CDR3 contains 16 residues. CDR3 in DNA: TGTGCCACCAGTGATTTGGGCAGCAAGGGCACCGGGGAGCTGTTTTTT. This sequence encodes CATSDLGSKGTGELFF.

This clonotype was found many times. V is TRBV5-1 and J is TRBJ1-1; D possibly corresponds to TRBD1 (5 bases). V shed 4 bases and J shed 0 bases, with 13 bases lying between them. CDR3 size: 15 residues. Germline V gene lookup returns CDR1 SGHRS and CDR2 YFSETQ. The DNA for the CDR3 is TGCGCCAGCAGCCTGGGACTGCCCATGAACACTGAAGCTTTCTTT. Protein sequence: CASSLGLPMNTEAFF.

This clonotype was found many times. The chain uses TRBV2 and TRBJ1-4; D ambiguous. This CDR3 comprises 12 residues. The V gene's germline CDR1 is SNHLY and CDR2 FYNNEI. The V end was cut by 6 bases, the J end by 7 bases, with 9 bases between. CDR3 sequence: CASRGRTEKLFF. The CDR3 region has the DNA TGTGCCAGCAGGGGAAGGACTGAAAAACTGTTTTTT.

This clonotype was seen repeatedly, ten times or more. The rearrangement uses TRBV29-1 and TRBJ1-2; 7 nucleotides align to TRBD1. The CDR3 is made up of 13 amino acids. The germline V gene encodes CDR1 SQVTM and CDR2 ANQGSEA. The V and J ends lost 3 bases and 4 bases, in that order; junction bases with no gene match: 5. DNA for the CDR3: TGCAGCGTTGATCAAGGGGGCGCCTATGGCTACACCTTC. It translates to CSVDQGGAYGYTF. Using reference TRBV29-1 and TRBJ1-2 for the parts outside the CDR3, the full variable domain is SAVISQKPSRDICQRGTSLTIQCQVDSQVTMMFWYRQQPGQSLTLIATANQGSEATYESGFVIDKFPISRPNLTFSTLTVSNMSPEDSSIYLCSVDQGGAYGYTFGSGTRLTVV.

This clonotype was counted ten times or more. V and J are TRBV20-1 and TRBJ1-5; no clear D gene. The V end lost 3 bases, the J end lost 4 bases, and 7 bases lay between the germline ends. The CDR3 runs to 12 residues. The V gene's germline CDR1 is DFQATT and CDR2 SNEGSKA (reference sequence). The DNA of the CDR3 is TGCAGTGCTAGCAGAACTAATCAGCCCCAGCATTTT. Protein product: CSASRTNQPQHF.

This clonotype showed up many times. Here the CDR3 reads CASTGTVSGEQFF. CDR3 nucleotide sequence: TGTGCCAGCACCGGGACAGTTTCGGGTGAGCAGTTCTTC. The rearrangement joins TRBV2 to TRBJ2-1; 7 bases align to TRBD1. Germline V gene sequence: CDR1 SNHLY, CDR2 FYNNEI. J gave up 9 bases and V 7 bases, and 9 bases lay outside the gene matches. The CDR3 loop spans 13 amino acids.

The chain has TRBV6-6 and TRBJ2-7; D possibly corresponds to TRBD2 (5 bases). The germline V and J ends were trimmed by 8 bases and 4 bases, with 12 bases remaining between them. This CDR3 contains 12 residues. The germline V gene encodes CDR1 MNHNY and CDR2 SVGAGI (reference sequence). CDR3 protein: CASGWGEYEQYF. CDR3 nucleotide sequence: TGTGCCAGCGGGTGGGGAGAGTACGAGCAGTACTTC.

This clonotype occurred many times. The V call is TRBV5-1, the J call TRBJ2-7; D unresolved. The V end was cut by 1 base, the J end by 3 bases, with 8 bases between. The CDR3 runs to 13 residues. Looked up from germline, CDR1 is SGHRS and CDR2 is YFSETQ. The CDR3 reads CASSLRLHYEQYF. DNA of the CDR3: TGCGCCAGCAGCTTGAGGCTACACTACGAGCAGTACTTC.

The chain combines TRBV3-1 with TRBJ2-3; tentative D call: TRBD2 (5 bases). The CDR3 has 16 amino acids. V was cut by 0 bases and J by 3 bases, with 13 bases left in between. Germline values: CDR1 LGHDT, CDR2 YNNKEL (reference sequence). The CDR3, as DNA: TGTGCCAGCAGCCAAGACACGGGATACGGTACAGATACGCAGTATTTT. It is translated as CASSQDTGYGTDTQYF.

In its sample, this clonotype was seen many times. The genes are TRBV12-3 or TRBV12-4 and TRBJ1-5; no clear D. CDR3 length: 16 residues. The germline V and J ends were trimmed by 4 bases and 1 base, with 14 bases remaining between them. The CDR3 reads CASSSIRGRSNQPQHF. The CDR3 region has the DNA TGTGCCAGCAGTTCCATCCGGGGTAGAAGCAATCAGCCCCAGCATTTT.